This T cell receptor beta chain was documented in a study of T cell responses to AZD1222 COVID-19 vaccine. Study-level points and caveats: At baseline, seropositivity was found in only a handful of AZD1222 recipients. The sample set comprised mostly white British donors with more females, and clonal diversity was possibly underestimated. Dominant at 160-218 and 743-854, vaccine-associated CD4 TCRs also spanned spike. Close to half of all spike-specific TCRs reportedly target regions of the variants that are unmutated.

Germline CDR1 and CDR2: LNHDA and SQIVND (reference sequence). The V gene lost 7 bases and the J gene lost 5 bases, with 11 bases spanning the gap. The CDR3 covers 12 residues. Some clones are missing from TCRdb's copy, which holds only in-frame ones; the method was immunoSEQ multiplex PCR. The sample records approximately 100,000 clones, 85% to 90% being singletons. Points on this clone: The antigen remains unidentified.

The chain employs TRBV19 and TRBJ1-2; no clear D. The TCR was taken from an adult in good health. This specimen consisted of peripheral blood, obtained on day 0 of AZD1222 vaccination. The CDR3 DNA follows: TGTGCCAGTATAGGCAGACAATATGGCTACACCTTC. It is translated as CASIGRQYGYTF.